This TCR beta chain was observed in a study of OX40 agonist ivuxolimab in advanced cancers. About the research overall: Partial responses were achieved by three patients, of whom one had hepatocellular carcinoma and two had cutaneous melanoma.

Study results and limitations: There were, on average, more expanded clones in CD8+ T cells than in CD4+. In the 0.1 to 3.0 mg/kg range, CD4+ and CD8+ blood T cells had expanded clonally by week 6.

Note on this clone: As yet, its antigen is unknown.

Germline trimming cut 5 bases from V and 5 bases from J; bases unmatched to any gene: 10. The germline CDR1 and CDR2 sequences are SGHDT and YYEEEE. The CDR3 has 15 residues. Profiling relied on immunoSEQ multiplex PCR, and the TCRdb table lists in-frame clones only, not all of them. The sample includes about 27,000 clones, approximately 85% of them seen just once. The sequence came from an adult with an advanced solid tumor such as melanoma, head and neck, liver or kidney cancer. The specimen was CD4+ or CD8+ T cells sorted from blood, collected in a trial of the OX40 agonist ivuxolimab. The chain joins TRBV5-6 to TRBJ1-2, with 9 bases fitting TRBD1. The CDR3 DNA follows: TGTGCCAGCAGTTCCGGGACAGGGTCTTTTTATGGCTACACCTTC. Amino acid sequence: CASSSGTGSFYGYTF.